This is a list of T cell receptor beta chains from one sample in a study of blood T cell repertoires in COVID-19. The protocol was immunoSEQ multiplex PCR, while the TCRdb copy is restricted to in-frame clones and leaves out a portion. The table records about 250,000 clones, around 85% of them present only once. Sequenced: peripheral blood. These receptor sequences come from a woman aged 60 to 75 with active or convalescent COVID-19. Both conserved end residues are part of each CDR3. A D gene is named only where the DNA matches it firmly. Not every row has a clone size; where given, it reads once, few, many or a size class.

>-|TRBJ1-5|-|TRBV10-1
CAKGRGPGQPQHF
TGCGCCAAGGGGCGGGGTCCAGGTCAGCCCCAGCATTTT
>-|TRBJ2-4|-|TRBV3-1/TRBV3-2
CASSQGRVEGNIQYF
TGTGCCAGCAGCCAAGGTCGGGTCGAGGGAAACATTCAGTACTTC
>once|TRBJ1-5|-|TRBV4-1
CASSQDPGRGLPQPQHF
TGCGCCAGCAGCCAAGATCCGGGCAGGGGATTACCTCAGCCCCAGCATTTT
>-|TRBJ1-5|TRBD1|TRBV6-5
CASSYPPYRGHQPQHF
TGTGCCAGCAGTTACCCCCCATACAGGGGGCATCAGCCCCAGCATTTT
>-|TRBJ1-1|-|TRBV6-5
CASSYKGEKNTEAFF
TGTGCCAGCAGTTACAAGGGGGAGAAGAACACTGAAGCTTTCTTT
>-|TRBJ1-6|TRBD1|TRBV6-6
CASSLPGQGGNSPLHF
TGTGCCAGCAGCCTACCGGGACAGGGAGGGAATTCACCCCTCCACTTT
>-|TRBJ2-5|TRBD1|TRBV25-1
CASSEPLDREETQYF
TGTGCCAGCAGTGAACCCCTGGACAGGGAAGAGACCCAGTACTTC
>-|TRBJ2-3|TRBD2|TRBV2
CASRRLAGSSTDTQYF
TGTGCCAGCAGGAGACTAGCGGGTTCTAGCACAGATACGCAGTATTTT
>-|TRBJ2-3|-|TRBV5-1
CASSLLQFTDTQYF
TGCGCCAGCAGCTTGCTTCAGTTCACAGATACGCAGTATTTT
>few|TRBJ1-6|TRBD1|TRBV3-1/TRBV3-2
CASSARQGDSPLHF
TGTGCCAGCAGCGCTCGACAGGGGGACTCACCCCTCCACTTT
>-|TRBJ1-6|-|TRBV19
CASSKTARIGGSPLHF
TGTGCCAGTAGTAAGACAGCCCGAATCGGCGGTTCACCCCTCCACTTT
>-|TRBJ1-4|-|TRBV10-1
CASSDREGDEKLFF
TGCGCCAGCAGTGACAGGGAAGGGGATGAAAAACTGTTTTTT
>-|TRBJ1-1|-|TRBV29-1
CSVGIVFGQKAFF
TGCAGCGTTGGGATTGTCTTTGGACAGAAAGCTTTCTTT
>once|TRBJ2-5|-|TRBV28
CASSFYPGLSETQYF
TGTGCCAGCAGTTTTTACCCAGGCTTGAGTGAGACCCAGTACTTC
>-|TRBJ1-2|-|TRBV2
CASSESIVGYTF
TGTGCCAGCAGTGAATCAATAGTAGGCTACACCTTC
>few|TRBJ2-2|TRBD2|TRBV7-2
CASRGGSRTGELFF
TGTGCCAGCAGGGGCGGGAGTCGAACCGGGGAGCTGTTTTTT
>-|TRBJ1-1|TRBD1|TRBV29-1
CSVADRGTEAFF
TGCAGCGTTGCTGACAGGGGGACTGAAGCTTTCTTT
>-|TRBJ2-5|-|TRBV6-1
CASSEIQGTQETQYF
TGTGCCAGCAGTGAAATACAGGGTACACAAGAGACCCAGTACTTC
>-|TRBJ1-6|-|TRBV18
CASSPWSVDSPLHF
TGTGCCAGCTCACCATGGTCGGTGGATTCACCCCTCCACTTT
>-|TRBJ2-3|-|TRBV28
CASSLFGSADTQYF
TGTGCCAGCAGTTTATTTGGGAGCGCAGATACGCAGTATTTT
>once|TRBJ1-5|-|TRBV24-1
CATSDLRNQPQHF
TGTGCCACCAGTGATTTGCGGAATCAGCCCCAGCATTTT
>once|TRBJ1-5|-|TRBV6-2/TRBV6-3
CASSGQSNQPQHF
TGTGCCAGCAGTGGACAGAGCAATCAGCCCCAGCATTTT
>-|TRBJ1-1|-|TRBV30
CAWSVGGQSNTEAFF
TGTGCCTGGAGTGTAGGCGGACAGTCAAACACTGAAGCTTTCTTT
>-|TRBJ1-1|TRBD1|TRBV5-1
CASSLQGVVTEAFF
TGCGCCAGCAGCTTGCAGGGGGTAGTCACTGAAGCTTTCTTT
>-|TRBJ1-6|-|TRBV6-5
CASRPGGGGSPLHF
TGTGCCAGCAGGCCCGGGGGGGGTGGTTCACCCCTCCACTTT
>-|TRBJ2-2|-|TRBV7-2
CASSLSGLSGELFF
TGTGCCAGCAGCTTAAGCGGTTTGTCCGGGGAGCTGTTTTTT
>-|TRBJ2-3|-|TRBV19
CAIGGLGTDTQYF
TGTGCCATCGGGGGACTCGGCACAGATACGCAGTATTTT
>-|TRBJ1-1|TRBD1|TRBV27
CASSSPADRAGTEAFF
TGTGCCAGCAGTTCCCCGGCGGACAGGGCGGGCACTGAAGCTTTCTTT
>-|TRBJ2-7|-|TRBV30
CAWSVRGIAQISNEQYF
TGTGCCTGGAGTGTACGCGGGATCGCGCAAATCTCCAACGAGCAGTACTTC
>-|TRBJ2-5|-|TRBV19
CASSIPRETQYF
TGTGCCAGTAGTATTCCGCGGGAGACCCAGTACTTC
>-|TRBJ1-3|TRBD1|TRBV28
CASSIGGTVDNTIYF
TGTGCCAGCAGCATAGGGGGGACAGTCGATAACACCATATATTTT
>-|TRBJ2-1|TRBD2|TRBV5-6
CASSSGTSGYNEQFF
TGTGCCAGCAGCTCCGGGACTAGCGGATACAATGAGCAGTTCTTC
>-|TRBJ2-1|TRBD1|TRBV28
CASSPPGQNYNEQFF
TGTGCCAGCAGCCCGCCGGGACAGAACTACAATGAGCAGTTCTTC
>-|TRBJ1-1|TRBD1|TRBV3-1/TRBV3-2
CASSQDSQGATEAFF
TGTGCCAGCAGCCAAGACTCCCAGGGGGCCACTGAAGCTTTCTTT
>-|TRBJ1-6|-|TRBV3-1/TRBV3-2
CASSQATGFGNSPLHF
TGTGCCAGCAGCCAAGCCACAGGGTTTGGTAATTCACCCCTCCACTTT
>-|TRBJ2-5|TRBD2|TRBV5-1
CASSRGLAGDETQYF
TGCGCCAGCAGCAGGGGACTAGCGGGAGACGAGACCCAGTACTTC
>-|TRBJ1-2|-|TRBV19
CASSDWTYYGYTF
TGTGCCAGTAGTGATTGGACTTACTATGGCTACACCTTC
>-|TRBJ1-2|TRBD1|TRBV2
CASSEWARGLYWYGYTF
TGTGCCAGCAGTGAATGGGCAAGGGGGCTATACTGGTATGGCTACACCTTC
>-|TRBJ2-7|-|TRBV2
CASILSKSGEQYF
TGTGCCAGCATACTATCCAAGAGCGGCGAGCAGTACTTC